This T cell receptor beta chain was identified in a study of T cells in Graves' hyperthyroidism and ophthalmopathy. Study-level findings and limits: Most expanded thyroid clonotypes above 0.001 also appeared in blood. Ophthalmopathy onset followed model prediction by a median approximately seven months.

Clinical symptoms, serum thyroxine and TRAb, thyroid ultrasound and orbital computed tomography together formed the diagnostic basis. Researchers amplified the TCR beta CDR3 regions from RNA transcripts. The TCR CDR3 first-round RT-PCR relied on the HTBI primer set. Via MiXCR, TCRdb re-called the multiplex PCR reads, giving one row per CDR3 protein. Here the sample spans some 300,000 distinct CDR3 sequences, roughly 19% being singletons. This clonotype has at least ten counts. Its antigen is as yet unknown. The CDR3 has 16 amino acids. Germline loops: CDR1 LGHDT, CDR2 YNNKEL (reference sequence). Trimming at V came to 4 bases and at J to 0 bases, leaving 7 bases not matched to a gene.

The chain couples TRBV3-1 to TRBJ2-5, with 8 nucleotides matching TRBD1. This receptor was obtained from a man in his fifties or sixties with Graves' ophthalmopathy. The sequenced sample was blood. The CDR3 region has the DNA TGTGCCAGCAGCCCCGGACAGGGTTTGTACCAAGAGACCCAGTACTTC. As protein: CASSPGQGLYQETQYF.